The clone carrying this TCR beta chain was counted between two and nine times. Here immunoSEQ multiplex PCR was the method, and the copy in TCRdb shows in-frame clones only, minus some. In the table there are some 200,000 clones, 75% to 85% of which are singletons. There are 12 residues in the CDR3. CDR1 and CDR2 (germline): MNHEY, SVGAGI. V was shortened by 6 bases and J by 1 base, with 4 bases between the two germline ends. This specimen belongs to a study of blood T cell repertoires in COVID-19. Study-wide context: PBMCs, B-cell-depleted T cells, or T cells provided the cDNA or gDNA that made up the material.

Sequencing input: peripheral blood. The chain carries TRBV6-5 and TRBJ2-1; D remains unclear. The receptor's source is a woman aged 30 to 39 with COVID-19, enrolled during active disease. DNA for the CDR3: TGTGCCAGCAGATCGTCCTACAATGAGCAGTTCTTC. Translation: CASRSSYNEQFF.